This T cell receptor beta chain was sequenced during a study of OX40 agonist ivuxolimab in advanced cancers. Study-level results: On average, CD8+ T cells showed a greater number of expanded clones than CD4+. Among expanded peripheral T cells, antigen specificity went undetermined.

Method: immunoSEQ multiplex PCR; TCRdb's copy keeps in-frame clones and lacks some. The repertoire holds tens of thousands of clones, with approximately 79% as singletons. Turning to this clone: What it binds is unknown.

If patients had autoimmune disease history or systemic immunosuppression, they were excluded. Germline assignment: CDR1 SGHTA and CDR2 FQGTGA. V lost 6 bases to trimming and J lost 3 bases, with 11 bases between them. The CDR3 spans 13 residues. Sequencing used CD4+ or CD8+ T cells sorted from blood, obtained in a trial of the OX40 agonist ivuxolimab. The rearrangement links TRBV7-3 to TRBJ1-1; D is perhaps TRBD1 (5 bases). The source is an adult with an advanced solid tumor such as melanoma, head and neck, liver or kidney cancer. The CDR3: CASSPGGYTEAFF. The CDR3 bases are TGTGCCAGCAGTCCCGGGGGTTACACTGAAGCTTTCTTT.